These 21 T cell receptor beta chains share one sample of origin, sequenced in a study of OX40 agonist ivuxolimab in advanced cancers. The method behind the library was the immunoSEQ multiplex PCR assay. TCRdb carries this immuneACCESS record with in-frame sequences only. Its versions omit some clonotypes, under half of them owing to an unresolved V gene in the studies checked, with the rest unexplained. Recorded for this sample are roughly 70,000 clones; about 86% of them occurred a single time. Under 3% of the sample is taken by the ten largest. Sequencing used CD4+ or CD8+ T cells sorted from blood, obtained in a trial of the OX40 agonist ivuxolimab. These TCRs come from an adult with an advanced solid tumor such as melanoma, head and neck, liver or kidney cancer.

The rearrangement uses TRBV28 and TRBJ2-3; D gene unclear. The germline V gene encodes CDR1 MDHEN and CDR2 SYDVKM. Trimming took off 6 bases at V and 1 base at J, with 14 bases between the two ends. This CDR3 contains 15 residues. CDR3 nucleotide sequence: TGTGCCAGCAGCTCCTTCCGGCAGGGCACAGATACGCAGTATTTT. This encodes CASSSFRQGTDTQYF.

CDR3 nucleotide sequence: TGTGCAAGCCAGGCCTCAGCTGGGGCCAACGTCCTGACTTTC. Translated: CASQASAGANVLTF. The chain has TRBV18 and TRBJ2-6; no clear D gene. CDR1 and CDR2 from the germline V gene are KGHSH and LQKENI. This CDR3 has 14 amino acids.

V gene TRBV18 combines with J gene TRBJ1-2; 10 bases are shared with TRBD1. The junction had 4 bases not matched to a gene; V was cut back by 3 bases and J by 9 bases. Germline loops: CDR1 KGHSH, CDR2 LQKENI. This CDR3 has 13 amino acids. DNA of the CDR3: TGTGCCAGCTCACCGGGGGGACAGGGGAGCTACACCTTC. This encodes CASSPGGQGSYTF.

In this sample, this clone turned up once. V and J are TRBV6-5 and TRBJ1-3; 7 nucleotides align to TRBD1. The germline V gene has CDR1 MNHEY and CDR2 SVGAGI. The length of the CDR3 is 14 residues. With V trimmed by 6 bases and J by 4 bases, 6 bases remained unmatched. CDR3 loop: CASSEQGYGNTIYF. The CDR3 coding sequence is TGTGCCAGCAGCGAACAGGGGTACGGAAACACCATATATTTT.

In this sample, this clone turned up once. The CDR3 DNA follows: TGTGCCAGCAGCCCATTGGGGGATACGCAGTATTTT. This codes for CASSPLGDTQYF. The rearrangement uses TRBV11-2 and TRBJ2-3, with D unclear. CDR3 length: 12 residues. V lost 5 bases, J lost 6 bases, and 9 bases lay in between. The V gene's germline CDR1 is SGHAT and CDR2 FQNNGV.

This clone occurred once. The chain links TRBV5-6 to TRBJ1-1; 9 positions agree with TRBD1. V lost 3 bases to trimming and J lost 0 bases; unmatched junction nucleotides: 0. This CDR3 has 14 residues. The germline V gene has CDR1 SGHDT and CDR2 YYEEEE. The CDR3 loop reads CASSWTGVNTEAFF. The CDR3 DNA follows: TGTGCCAGCAGCTGGACAGGGGTGAACACTGAAGCTTTCTTT.

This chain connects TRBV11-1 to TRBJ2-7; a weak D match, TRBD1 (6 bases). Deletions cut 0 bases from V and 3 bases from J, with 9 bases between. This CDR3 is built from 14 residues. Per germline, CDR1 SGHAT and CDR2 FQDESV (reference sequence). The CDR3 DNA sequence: TGTGCCAGCAGCTTAGCCGCAGGGGACTACGAGCAGTACTTC. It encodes CASSLAAGDYEQYF.

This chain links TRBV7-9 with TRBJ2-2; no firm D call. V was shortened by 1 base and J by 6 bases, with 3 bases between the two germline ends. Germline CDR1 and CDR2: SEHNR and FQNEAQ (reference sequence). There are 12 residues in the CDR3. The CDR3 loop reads CASSLDAGELFF. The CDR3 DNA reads TGTGCCAGCAGCTTAGATGCCGGGGAGCTGTTTTTT. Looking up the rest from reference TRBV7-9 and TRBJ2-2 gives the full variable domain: DTGVSQNPRHKITKRGQNVTFRCDPISEHNRLYWYRQTLGQGPEFLTYFQNEAQLEKSRLLSDRFSAERPKGSFSTLEIQRTEQGDSAMYLCASSLDAGELFFGEGSRLTVL.

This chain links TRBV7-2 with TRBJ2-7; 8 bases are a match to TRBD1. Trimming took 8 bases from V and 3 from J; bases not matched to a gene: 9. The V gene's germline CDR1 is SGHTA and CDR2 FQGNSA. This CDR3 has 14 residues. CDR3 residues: CASGAGTGDYEQYF. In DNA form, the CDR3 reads TGTGCCAGCGGGGCCGGGACAGGTGACTACGAGCAGTACTTC.

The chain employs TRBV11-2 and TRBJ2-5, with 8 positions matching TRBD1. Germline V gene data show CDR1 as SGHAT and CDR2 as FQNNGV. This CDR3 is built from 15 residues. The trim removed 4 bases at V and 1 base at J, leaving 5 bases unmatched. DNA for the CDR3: TGTGCCAGCAGCTCTAGACAGGGGACCCAAGAGACCCAGTACTTC. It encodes CASSSRQGTQETQYF.

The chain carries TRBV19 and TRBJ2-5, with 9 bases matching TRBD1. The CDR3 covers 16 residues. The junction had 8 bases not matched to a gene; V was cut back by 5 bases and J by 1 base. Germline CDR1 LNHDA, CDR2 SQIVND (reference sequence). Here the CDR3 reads CASSPRTGALQETQYF. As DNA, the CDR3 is TGTGCCAGTAGTCCTAGGACAGGGGCCCTCCAAGAGACCCAGTACTTC.

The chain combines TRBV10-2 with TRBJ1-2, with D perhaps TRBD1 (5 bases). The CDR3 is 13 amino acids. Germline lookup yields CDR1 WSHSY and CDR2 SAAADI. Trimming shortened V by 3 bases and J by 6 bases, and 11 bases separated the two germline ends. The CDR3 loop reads CASSESQGDGYTF. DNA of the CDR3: TGCGCCAGCAGTGAAAGTCAGGGTGATGGCTACACCTTC.

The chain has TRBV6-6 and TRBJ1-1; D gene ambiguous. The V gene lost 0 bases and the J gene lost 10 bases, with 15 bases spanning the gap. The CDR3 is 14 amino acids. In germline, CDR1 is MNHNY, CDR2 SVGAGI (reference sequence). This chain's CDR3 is CASSYSAMRNLAFF. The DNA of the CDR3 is TGTGCCAGCAGTTACTCGGCAATGAGGAATTTAGCTTTCTTT.

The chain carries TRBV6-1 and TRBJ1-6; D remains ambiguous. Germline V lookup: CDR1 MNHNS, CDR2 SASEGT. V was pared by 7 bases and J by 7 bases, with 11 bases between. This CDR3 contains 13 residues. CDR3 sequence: CASIPDGNSPLHF. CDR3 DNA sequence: TGTGCCAGCATCCCGGACGGGAATTCACCCCTCCACTTT.

The CDR3 loop is CASTSFGVSGYTF. DNA of the CDR3: TGTGCCAGCACCTCCTTTGGAGTAAGTGGCTACACCTTC. The chain carries TRBV27 and TRBJ1-2; D not certain. The CDR3 has 13 amino acids. V was cut by 7 bases and J by 7 bases, with 16 bases left in between. CDR1 and CDR2 from the germline V gene are MNHEY and SMNVEV (reference sequence).

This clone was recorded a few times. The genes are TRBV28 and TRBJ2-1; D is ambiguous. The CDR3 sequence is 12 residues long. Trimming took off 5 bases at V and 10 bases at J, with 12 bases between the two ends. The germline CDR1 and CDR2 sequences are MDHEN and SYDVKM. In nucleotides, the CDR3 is TGTGCCAGCAGTCCCCTAATTAGAGAGCAGTTCTTC. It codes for CASSPLIREQFF.

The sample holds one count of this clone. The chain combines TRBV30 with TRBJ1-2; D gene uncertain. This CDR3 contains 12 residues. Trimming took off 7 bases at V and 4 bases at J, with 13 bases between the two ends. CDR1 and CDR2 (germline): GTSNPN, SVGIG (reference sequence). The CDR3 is CALTDGVYGYTF. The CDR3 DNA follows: TGTGCCTTGACGGACGGTGTCTATGGCTACACCTTC.

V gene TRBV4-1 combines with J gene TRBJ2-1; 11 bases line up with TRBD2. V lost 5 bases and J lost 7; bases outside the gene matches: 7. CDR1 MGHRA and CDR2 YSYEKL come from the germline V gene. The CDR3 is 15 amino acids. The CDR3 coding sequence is TGCGCCAGCAGCACGACTAGCGGGATTGTTAATGAGCAGTTCTTC. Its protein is CASSTTSGIVNEQFF.

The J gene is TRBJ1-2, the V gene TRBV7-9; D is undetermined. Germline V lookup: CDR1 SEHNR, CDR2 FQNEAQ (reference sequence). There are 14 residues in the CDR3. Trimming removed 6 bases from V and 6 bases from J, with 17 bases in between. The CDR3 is CASSPHYGGDGYTF. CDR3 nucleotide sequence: TGTGCCAGCAGTCCTCACTACGGAGGTGATGGCTACACCTTC.

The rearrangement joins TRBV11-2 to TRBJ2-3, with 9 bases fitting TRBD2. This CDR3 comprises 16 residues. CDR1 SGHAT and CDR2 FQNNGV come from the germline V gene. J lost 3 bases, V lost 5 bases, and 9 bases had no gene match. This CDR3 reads CASSPVPGLATDTQYF. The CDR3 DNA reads TGTGCCAGCAGCCCAGTCCCGGGACTAGCAACAGATACGCAGTATTTT.

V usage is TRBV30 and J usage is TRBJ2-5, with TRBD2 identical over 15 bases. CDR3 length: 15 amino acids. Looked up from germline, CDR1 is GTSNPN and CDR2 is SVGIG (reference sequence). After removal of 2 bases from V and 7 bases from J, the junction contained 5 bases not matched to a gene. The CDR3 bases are TGTGCCTGGAGTCCATTGGGACTAGCGGGAGGGACCCAGTACTTC. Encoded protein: CAWSPLGLAGGTQYF.